Listed below are T cell receptor beta chains from one sample, sequenced in a study of blood T cell repertoires in COVID-19. TCRdb's copy holds only in-frame clones and misses some; the assay was immunoSEQ multiplex PCR. Of 200,000 to 250,000 clones in the sample, 75% to 90% were seen once. Sequenced sample: peripheral blood. These receptor sequences come from a man aged 30 to 45 with COVID-19, enrolled during active disease. CDR3s include the opening cysteine and the closing phenylalanine or tryptophan. A D gene is named only where the DNA matches it firmly. The size field is filled for only some rows; it gives once, few, many or a size class.

cdr3_length | clone_size | d_call | j_call | v_call | cdr3_nt | cdr3_aa
16 | . | . | TRBJ1-2 | TRBV19 | TGTGCCAGTAGTATCCACGGTGGCCGGGTGAACTATGGCTACACCTTC | CASSIHGGRVNYGYTF
16 | . | . | TRBJ2-6 | TRBV19 | TGTGCCAGTAGTATGTTGGGGGCAACTGGGGCCAACGTCCTGACTTTC | CASSMLGATGANVLTF
11 | . | TRBD1 | TRBJ2-7 | TRBV20-1 | TGCAGTGCTAAGGGGGCTTACGAGCAGTACTTC | CSAKGAYEQYF
15 | . | . | TRBJ1-6 | TRBV18 | TGTGCCAGCTCACCAAGGGGTTTGAGGAATTCACCCCTCCACTTT | CASSPRGLRNSPLHF
13 | . | . | TRBJ1-1 | TRBV13 | TGTGCCAGCAGCTTAGGTCCAGGGAATGAAGCTTTCTTT | CASSLGPGNEAFF
15 | . | . | TRBJ1-6 | TRBV30 | TGTGCCTGGAGGGTACAGGGATCCTATAATTCACCCCTCCACTTT | CAWRVQGSYNSPLHF
13 | few | . | TRBJ1-5 | TRBV24-1 | TGTGCCACCAGCAACAGGGGCAATCAGCCCCAGCATTTT | CATSNRGNQPQHF
14 | . | . | TRBJ1-4 | TRBV2 | TGTGCCAGCAGTGAAGCGGAGGGTGGTGAAAAACTGTTTTTT | CASSEAEGGEKLFF
17 | . | . | TRBJ2-2 | TRBV25-1 | TGTGCCAGCAGTGAATTAACCCAGGCCTCGAACACCGGGGAGCTGTTTTTT | CASSELTQASNTGELFF
17 | . | TRBD1 | TRBJ1-1 | TRBV13 | TGTGCCAGCAGCTTATCAGACTCAGGGGGCATGAACACTGAAGCTTTCTTT | CASSLSDSGGMNTEAFF
15 | . | TRBD1 | TRBJ1-1 | TRBV10-3 | TGTGCCACCGATACGGGACAGGCGTTGAACACTGAAGCTTTCTTT | CATDTGQALNTEAFF
12 | once | . | TRBJ1-2 | TRBV29-1 | TGCAGCGTTGGAGAGAGGAACTATGGCTACACCTTC | CSVGERNYGYTF
15 | . | . | TRBJ1-3 | TRBV6-4 | TGTGCCAGCAGTGACTCGACTGTTGGGGGGAACACCATATATTTT | CASSDSTVGGNTIYF
18 | . | TRBD1 | TRBJ2-2 | TRBV7-7 | TGTGCCAGCAGCCCCCACCCCAGGACAGGAGGGAACACCGGGGAGCTGTTTTTT | CASSPHPRTGGNTGELFF
18 | . | TRBD1 | TRBJ2-6 | TRBV19 | TGTGCCAGTAGTACCAGGGACAGGGGCCTCTCTGGGGCCAACGTCCTGACTTTC | CASSTRDRGLSGANVLTF
15 | . | . | TRBJ2-6 | TRBV19 | TGTGCCAGTAGTATAGATAAATCTGGGGCCAACGTCCTGACTTTC | CASSIDKSGANVLTF
14 | . | TRBD1 | TRBJ2-7 | TRBV2 | TGTGCCAGCGCCCGGGACAGGGGTTCCTACGAGCAGTACTTC | CASARDRGSYEQYF
14 | once | TRBD2 | TRBJ2-1 | TRBV5-4 | TGTGCCAGCAGCGTTGGGACTAGCGGGTCCCTCGGGTTCTTC | CASSVGTSGSLGFF
15 | . | . | TRBJ2-7 | TRBV7-2 | TGTGCCAGCAGCTTAGGAGTTAGCGTCCTCTACGAGCAGTACTTC | CASSLGVSVLYEQYF
16 | . | TRBD1 | TRBJ1-4 | TRBV6-6 | TGTGCCAGCAGCTCCGGGACAGGAATAACTAATGAAAAACTGTTTTTT | CASSSGTGITNEKLFF
15 | . | . | TRBJ2-1 | TRBV21-1 | TGTGCCAGCAGCAATCAGGGTAGCGGGATCAATGAGCAGTTCTTC | CASSNQGSGINEQFF
13 | . | . | TRBJ2-7 | TRBV7-8 | TGTGCCAGCAGCTTAATCTCATTAGACGAGCAGTACTTC | CASSLISLDEQYF
15 | . | . | TRBJ1-1 | TRBV7-8 | TGTGCCAGCAGCCGTCCCGGGACTTTGAACACTGAAGCTTTCTTT | CASSRPGTLNTEAFF
13 | . | . | TRBJ2-7 | TRBV3-1/TRBV3-2 | TGTGCCAGCAGCCAGGGCGCAGCCTACGAGCAGTACTTC | CASSQGAAYEQYF
16 | . | TRBD1 | TRBJ1-5 | TRBV15 | TGTGCCACCAGCTTTGGACAGGCCCATAGCAATCAGCCCCAGCATTTT | CATSFGQAHSNQPQHF
15 | . | TRBD1 | TRBJ2-1 | TRBV5-1 | TGCGCCAGCAGCCCCGGGACAGGGGTCTACAATGAGCAGTTCTTC | CASSPGTGVYNEQFF
14 | . | . | TRBJ2-2 | TRBV5-1 | TGCGCCAGCACCGTCCCCGAGGGAACCGGGGAGCTGTTTTTT | CASTVPEGTGELFF
13 | . | TRBD1 | TRBJ2-2 | TRBV5-6 | TGTGCCAGCAGACCGACAGGGACCCGGGAGCTGTTTTTT | CASRPTGTRELFF